Below are 25 T cell receptor beta chains sequenced from a single sample in a study of identical twins. TCRdb used MiXCR to reprocess the 5' RACE reads, holding one entry per CDR3 protein. Here the sample spans 1,800,000 or so distinct CDR3 sequences, roughly a third being singletons. The sample comprised cord blood. The receptors originated from a newborn girl in good health.

This clonotype was seen repeatedly, ten times or more. V usage is TRBV29-1 and J usage is TRBJ2-3; 7 bases are a match to TRBD2. CDR1 is SQVTM and CDR2 is ANQGSEA in the germline V gene. The trim removed 6 bases at V and 6 bases at J, leaving 9 bases unmatched. This CDR3 comprises 13 residues. The CDR3 nucleotides are TGCAGCGTAAGAGCGGGATCAGGGGATACGCAGTATTTT. It is translated as CSVRAGSGDTQYF.

The V and J genes are TRBV4-2 and TRBJ1-1; TRBD1 might be the D (5 bases). V was cut by 0 bases and J by 1 base, with 9 bases left in between. The germline V gene encodes CDR1 LGHNA and CDR2 YNFKEQ. The length of the CDR3 is 15 residues. The CDR3 region has the DNA TGTGCCAGCAGCCAAGATCGGGGGTGGAACACTGAAGCTTTCTTT. Amino acids: CASSQDRGWNTEAFF.

J is TRBJ2-7 and V is TRBV12-3 or TRBV12-4; 9 nucleotides line up with TRBD2. V shed 3 bases and J 7 bases; nucleotides not matched to a gene: 16. CDR3 size: 17 residues. DNA for the CDR3: TGTGCCAGCAGTTTTTTCCGGCTAGCGGGGTTACACAATGAGCAGTACTTC. Its translation is CASSFFRLAGLHNEQYF.

The sample holds a few counts of this clonotype. V is TRBV24-1 and J is TRBJ2-3; TRBD1 matches 9 bases. Losses at the gene ends were 2 bases for V and 5 bases for J; bases not matched to a gene: 7. The CDR3 has 16 residues. Per germline, CDR1 KGHDR and CDR2 SFDVKD. As DNA, the CDR3 is TGTGCCACCAGTGATTACGGGACAGGGAGGAAAGATACGCAGTATTTT. This translates into CATSDYGTGRKDTQYF.

Many counts were recorded for this clonotype. The rearrangement uses TRBV10-3 and TRBJ1-5; 9 nucleotides agree with TRBD1. Germline V lookup: CDR1 ENHRY, CDR2 SYGVKD. V lost 4 bases, J lost 2 bases, and 0 bases stayed unmatched. The CDR3 is made up of 14 amino acids. The CDR3 DNA reads as TGTGCCATCAGTGGGACAGGGGGCAATCAGCCCCAGCATTTT. Translation gives CAISGTGGNQPQHF.

This clonotype was counted a few times. The V call is TRBV28, the J call TRBJ2-5; 8 nucleotides match TRBD1. Germline-derived CDR1 and CDR2 are MDHEN and SYDVKM. This CDR3 region has 16 residues. V gave up 2 bases and J gave up 5 bases; unmatched junction bases: 10. CDR3 nucleotides: TGTGCCAGCAGTTTAGCCGGACAGGGATCGGGGGAGACCCAGTACTTC. It translates to CASSLAGQGSGETQYF.

This clonotype was recorded a few times. The rearrangement links TRBV20-1 to TRBJ2-5; D is possibly TRBD1 (6 bases). CDR3 length equals 15 residues. Trimming took 2 bases from V and 6 from J, leaving 19 bases between them. Germline assignment: CDR1 DFQATT and CDR2 SNEGSKA (reference sequence). In DNA form, the CDR3 reads TGCAGTGCTAGAATGCCACAGGGAACCGTGAAGACCCAGTACTTC. This gives the protein CSARMPQGTVKTQYF.

This clonotype showed up just a few times. The chain carries TRBV5-1 and TRBJ2-4; 14 bases are shared with TRBD2. The closer fit of TRBJ2-7 to the DNA end suggests the J call may be wrong. This CDR3 spans 18 amino acids. Germline V gene data show CDR1 as SGHRS and CDR2 as YFSETQ. CDR3 in DNA: TGCGCCAGCAGTATGAGGACTAGCGGGGGGAAAAGCTCCTACGAGCAGTACTTC. Translation gives CASSMRTSGGKSSYEQYF.

The V gene is TRBV5-1, the J gene TRBJ2-3, with 8 bases aligning to TRBD2. The CDR3 is made up of 15 amino acids. The V gene's germline CDR1 is SGHRS and CDR2 YFSETQ. J gave up 5 bases and V 4 bases, and 9 bases lay outside the gene matches. CDR3 sequence: CASSPYSGGGDTQYF. The CDR3 DNA is TGCGCCAGCAGCCCGTATTCCGGGGGGGGAGATACGCAGTATTTT.

The J gene is TRBJ2-7, the V gene TRBV28; D remains ambiguous. CDR3 length: 15 amino acids. Germline values: CDR1 MDHEN, CDR2 SYDVKM. With 3 bases removed from V and 3 bases from J, the gap between germline ends came to 15 bases. The CDR3 is CASSFGRQTFYEQYF. In DNA form, the CDR3 reads TGTGCCAGCAGTTTCGGTAGGCAGACTTTCTACGAGCAGTACTTC.

This clonotype has just a few counts. V gene TRBV6-5 combines with J gene TRBJ2-3, with TRBD2 matching over 9 bases. The V segment lost 3 bases and the J segment 2 bases; nucleotides outside the gene matches: 6. The germline gives CDR1 MNHEY, CDR2 SVGAGI. The CDR3 runs to 16 residues. CDR3 in DNA: TGTGCCAGCAGTTATTTATCTAGCGGGAACACAGATACGCAGTATTTT. Translated: CASSYLSSGNTDTQYF.

The table lists this clonotype with a few counts. The chain links TRBV14 to TRBJ2-3; 7 bases fit TRBD1. Germline CDR1 and CDR2: SGHDN and FVKESK. Trimming removed 2 bases from V and 14 bases from J; junction bases left unmatched: 10. This CDR3 is built from 13 residues. CDR3 DNA sequence: TGTGCCAGCAGCCAATCTCTTGAGGGGGCACGGTATTTT. Its translation is CASSQSLEGARYF.

This clonotype was counted only a few times. The chain joins TRBV6-1 to TRBJ2-3; the D gene is possibly TRBD2 (5 bases). CDR3 length: 13 amino acids. Germline CDR1 and CDR2: MNHNS and SASEGT. Trimming took 8 bases from V and 9 from J, leaving 18 bases between them. The CDR3 DNA reads TGTGCCAGCTGTCCTCTTTTGTCGGGAACGCAGTATTTT. The encoded protein is CASCPLLSGTQYF.

This chain links TRBV18 with TRBJ1-3; no definite D call. V lost 4 bases and J lost 0, with 7 bases in between. Germline loops: CDR1 KGHSH, CDR2 LQKENI. CDR3 length: 14 amino acids. The CDR3 spells CASSQHSSGNTIYF. CDR3 sequence (DNA): TGTGCCAGCTCACAGCACAGCTCTGGAAACACCATATATTTT.

The table lists this clonotype with many counts. This chain uses TRBV13 with TRBJ2-6; D call uncertain. CDR1 and CDR2 from the germline V gene are PRHDT and FYEKMQ (reference sequence). The CDR3 spans 15 residues. Trimming cost V 1 base and J 0 bases, with 4 bases left between them. The CDR3 spells CASSLVRSGANVLTF. CDR3 nucleotides: TGTGCCAGCAGCTTAGTTCGCTCTGGGGCCAACGTCCTGACTTTC.

V gene TRBV3-1 combines with J gene TRBJ2-1; D not certain. The CDR3 spans 14 residues. The V gene lost 1 base and the J gene lost 9 bases, with 13 bases spanning the gap. Looked up from germline, CDR1 is LGHDT and CDR2 is YNNKEL (reference sequence). The CDR3 DNA follows: TGTGCCAGCAGCCAAGGCCGCAGGCAGGCTGAGCAGTTCTTC. It yields the protein CASSQGRRQAEQFF.

This chain connects TRBV5-1 to TRBJ2-1; 7 nucleotides match TRBD1. The CDR3 has 15 residues. Germline loops: CDR1 SGHRS, CDR2 YFSETQ. The V and J ends lost 4 bases and 7 bases, in that order; junction bases with no gene match: 11. CDR3 protein: CASSTKTGIWNEQFF. CDR3 sequence (DNA): TGCGCCAGCAGCACCAAGACAGGGATTTGGAATGAGCAGTTCTTC.

The chain recombines TRBV3-1 with TRBJ2-5, with TRBD2 matching over 14 bases. Per the germline V gene, CDR1 is LGHDT and CDR2 is YNNKEL (reference sequence). The V and J ends lost 3 bases and 0 bases, in that order; junction bases with no gene match: 6. The CDR3 length is 18 residues. CDR3 region: CASSHDRTSGGYQETQYF. The DNA of the CDR3 is TGTGCCAGCAGCCATGACCGGACTAGCGGGGGGTACCAAGAGACCCAGTACTTC.

There are a few counts of this clonotype. The J gene is TRBJ1-2, the V gene TRBV21-1. TRBV21-1 is described as a pseudogene. The CDR3 has 13 residues. The CDR3 is CASMANEIYGYTF. In DNA form, the CDR3 reads TGTGCCAGCATGGCTAACGAGATCTATGGCTACACCTTC.

The chain is built from TRBV15 and TRBJ1-2; D is unresolved. V gave up 0 bases and J gave up 2 bases, with 13 bases separating them. This CDR3 comprises 16 residues. The germline V gene encodes CDR1 LNHNV and CDR2 YYDKDF (reference sequence). CDR3 DNA sequence: TGTGCCACCAGCAGAGATCGAATTGTCGGCAACTATGGCTACACCTTC. It codes for CATSRDRIVGNYGYTF.

This chain links TRBV20-1 with TRBJ1-3; no clear D. The CDR3 is 15 residues long. V was clipped by 3 bases and J by 0 bases, with 12 bases between them. Per the germline V gene, CDR1 is DFQATT and CDR2 is SNEGSKA (reference sequence). DNA for the CDR3: TGCAGTGCTAGGGCTCCAGTGAGCTCTGGAAACACCATATATTTT. Its translation: CSARAPVSSGNTIYF.

This clonotype was detected a few times. The chain combines TRBV20-1 with TRBJ2-1, with D uncertain. Gene TRBJ2-7 matches the end of the DNA better, so the J call may be wrong. Germline V gene lookup returns CDR1 DFQATT and CDR2 SNEGSKA (reference sequence). The CDR3 has 14 residues. The CDR3 here is CSARATSSYNEQYF. The CDR3 region has the DNA TGCAGTGCTAGAGCAACGAGCTCCTACAATGAGCAGTACTTC.

The rearrangement links TRBV20-1 to TRBJ1-2; D possibly corresponds to TRBD1 (5 bases). Between the trimmed V and J ends, which lost 3 bases and 4 bases, there was a span of 9 bases. CDR1 DFQATT and CDR2 SNEGSKA come from the germline V gene (reference sequence). There are 12 residues in the CDR3. CDR3 residues: CSASVRAYGYTF. CDR3 DNA sequence: TGCAGTGCTAGTGTCAGGGCCTATGGCTACACCTTC.

This chain joins TRBV20-1 and TRBJ2-1; the match to TRBD1 covers 10 bases. The CDR3 spans 15 residues. Trimming cost V 6 bases and J 8 bases; bases outside gene matches: 13. Germline values: CDR1 DFQATT, CDR2 SNEGSKA (reference sequence). The chain's CDR3 is CSARNADRGIDEQFF. The CDR3 bases are TGCAGTGCCAGAAACGCGGACAGGGGGATCGATGAGCAGTTCTTC.

The chain uses TRBV20-1 and TRBJ1-4; 9 bases map to TRBD1. The ends lost 4 bases at V and 7 bases at J; junction bases unmatched: 4. Germline CDR1 DFQATT, CDR2 SNEGSKA (reference sequence). The CDR3 spans 13 residues. CDR3 in amino acids: CSATGQGVEKLFF. Written as DNA, the CDR3 is TGCAGTGCTACGGGACAGGGTGTTGAAAAACTGTTTTTT.